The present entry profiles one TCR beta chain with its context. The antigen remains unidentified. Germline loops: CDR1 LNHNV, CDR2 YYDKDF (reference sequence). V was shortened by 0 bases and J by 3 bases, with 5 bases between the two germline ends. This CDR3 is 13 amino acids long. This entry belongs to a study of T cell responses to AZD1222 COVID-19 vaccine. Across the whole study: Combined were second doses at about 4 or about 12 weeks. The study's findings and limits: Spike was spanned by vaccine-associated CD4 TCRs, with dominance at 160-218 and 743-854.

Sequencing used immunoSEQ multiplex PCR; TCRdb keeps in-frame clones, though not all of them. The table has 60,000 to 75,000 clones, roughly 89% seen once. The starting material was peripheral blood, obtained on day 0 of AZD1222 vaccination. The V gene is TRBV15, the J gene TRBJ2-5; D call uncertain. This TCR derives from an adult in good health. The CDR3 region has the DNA TGTGCCACCAGCAGAGACAGAAAAGAGACCCAGTACTTC. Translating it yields CATSRDRKETQYF.